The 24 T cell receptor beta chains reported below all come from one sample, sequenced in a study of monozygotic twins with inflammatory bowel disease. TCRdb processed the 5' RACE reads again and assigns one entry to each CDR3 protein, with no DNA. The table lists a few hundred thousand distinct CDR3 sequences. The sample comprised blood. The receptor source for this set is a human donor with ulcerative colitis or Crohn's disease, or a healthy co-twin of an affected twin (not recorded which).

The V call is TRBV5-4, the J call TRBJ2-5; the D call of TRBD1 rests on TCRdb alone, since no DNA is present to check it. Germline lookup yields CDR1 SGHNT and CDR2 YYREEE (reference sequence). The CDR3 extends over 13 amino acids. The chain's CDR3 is CASRRDRQETQYF.

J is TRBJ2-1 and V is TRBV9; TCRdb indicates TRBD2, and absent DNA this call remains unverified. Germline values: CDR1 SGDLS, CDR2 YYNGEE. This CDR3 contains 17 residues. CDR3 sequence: CASSVALAGGQYNEQFF.

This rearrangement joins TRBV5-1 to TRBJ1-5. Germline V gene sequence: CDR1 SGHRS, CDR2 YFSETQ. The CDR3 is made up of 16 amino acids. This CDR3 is CASSLGSPYSNQPQHF.

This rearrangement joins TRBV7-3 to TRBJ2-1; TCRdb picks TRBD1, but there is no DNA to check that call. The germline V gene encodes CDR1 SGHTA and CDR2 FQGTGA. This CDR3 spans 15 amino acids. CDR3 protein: CASSSYGGTYNEQFF.

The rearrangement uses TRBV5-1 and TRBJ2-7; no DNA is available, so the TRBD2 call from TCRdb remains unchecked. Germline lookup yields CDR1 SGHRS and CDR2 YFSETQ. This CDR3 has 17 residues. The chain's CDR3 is CASSLADALPNTYEQYF.

CDR3: CASSLVFRRGGFNNEQFF. V is TRBV7-2 and J is TRBJ2-1; no DNA is available, so the TRBD2 call from TCRdb remains unchecked. This CDR3 spans 18 amino acids. In germline, CDR1 is SGHTA, CDR2 FQGNSA.

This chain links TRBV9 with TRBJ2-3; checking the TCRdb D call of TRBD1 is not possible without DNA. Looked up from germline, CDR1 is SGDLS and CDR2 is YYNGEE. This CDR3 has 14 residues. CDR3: CASGRGDDEDTQYF. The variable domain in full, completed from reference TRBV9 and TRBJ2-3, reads DSGVTQTPKHLITATGQRVTLRCSPRSGDLSVYWYQQSLDQGLQFLIQYYNGEERAKGNILERFSAQQFPDLHSELNLSSLELGDSALYFCASGRGDDEDTQYFGPGTRLTVL.

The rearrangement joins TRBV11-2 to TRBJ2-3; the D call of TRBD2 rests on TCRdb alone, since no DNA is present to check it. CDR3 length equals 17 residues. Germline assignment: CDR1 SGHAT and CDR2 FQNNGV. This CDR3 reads CASSTTTTSGGTDTQYF.

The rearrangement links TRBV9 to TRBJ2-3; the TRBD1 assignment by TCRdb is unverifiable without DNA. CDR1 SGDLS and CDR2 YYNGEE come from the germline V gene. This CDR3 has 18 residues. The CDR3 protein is CASSEPGGRVLPTDTQYF.

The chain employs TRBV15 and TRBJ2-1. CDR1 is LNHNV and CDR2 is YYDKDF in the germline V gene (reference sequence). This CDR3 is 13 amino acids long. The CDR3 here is CATSREAANEQFF.

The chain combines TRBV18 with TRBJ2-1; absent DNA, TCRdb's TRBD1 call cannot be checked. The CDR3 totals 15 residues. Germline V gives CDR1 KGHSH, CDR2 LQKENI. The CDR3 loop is CASSLRTGEYNEQFF.

This chain's CDR3 is CSVVFLGETQYF. V gene TRBV29-1 combines with J gene TRBJ2-5. The CDR3 has 12 amino acids. Germline V lookup: CDR1 SQVTM, CDR2 ANQGSEA.

The CDR3 loop is CSVIKGGHENYGYTF. The gene calls are TRBV29-1 and TRBJ1-2. This CDR3 is 15 amino acids long. Germline values: CDR1 SQVTM, CDR2 ANQGSEA.

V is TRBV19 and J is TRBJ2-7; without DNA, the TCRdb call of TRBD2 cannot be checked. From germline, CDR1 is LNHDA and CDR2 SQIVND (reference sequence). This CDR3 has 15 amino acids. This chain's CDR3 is CASSAASGGSYEQYF.

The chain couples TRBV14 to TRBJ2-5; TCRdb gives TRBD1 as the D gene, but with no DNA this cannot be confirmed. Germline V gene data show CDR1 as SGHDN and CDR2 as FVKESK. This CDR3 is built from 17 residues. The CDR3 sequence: CASSLHRTGTKKETQYF.

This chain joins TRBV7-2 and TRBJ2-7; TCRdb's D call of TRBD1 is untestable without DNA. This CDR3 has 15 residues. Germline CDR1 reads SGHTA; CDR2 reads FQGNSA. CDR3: CASSIGTGDLYEQYF.

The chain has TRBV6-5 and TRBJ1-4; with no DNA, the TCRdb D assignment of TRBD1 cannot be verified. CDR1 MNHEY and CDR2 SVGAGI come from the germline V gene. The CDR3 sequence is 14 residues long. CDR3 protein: CASSYFGAAEKLFF.

CDR3: CASSHRQGQSYEQYF. The chain is built from TRBV19 and TRBJ2-7; TCRdb lists TRBD1, though no DNA is available to test this call. CDR1 and CDR2 (germline): LNHDA, SQIVND (reference sequence). CDR3 size: 15 residues.

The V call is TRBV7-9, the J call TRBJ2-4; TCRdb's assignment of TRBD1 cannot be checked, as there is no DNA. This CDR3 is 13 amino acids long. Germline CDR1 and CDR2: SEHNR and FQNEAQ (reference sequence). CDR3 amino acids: CASSSGHGNIQYF.

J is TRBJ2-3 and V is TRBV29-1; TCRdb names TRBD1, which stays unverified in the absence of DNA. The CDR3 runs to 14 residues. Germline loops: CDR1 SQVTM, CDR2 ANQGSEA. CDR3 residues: CSVVGELSTDTQYF.

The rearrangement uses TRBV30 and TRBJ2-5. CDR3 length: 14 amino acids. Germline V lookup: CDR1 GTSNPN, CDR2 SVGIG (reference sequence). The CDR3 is CAWSRVGFGETQYF.

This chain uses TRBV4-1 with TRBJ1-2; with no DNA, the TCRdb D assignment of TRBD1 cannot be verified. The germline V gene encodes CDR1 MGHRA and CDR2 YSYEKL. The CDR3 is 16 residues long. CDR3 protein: CASSPRTELFNYGYTF.

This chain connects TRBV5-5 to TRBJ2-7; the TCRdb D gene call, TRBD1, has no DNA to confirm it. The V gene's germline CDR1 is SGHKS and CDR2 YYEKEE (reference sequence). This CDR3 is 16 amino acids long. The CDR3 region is CASSLGRTGVSYEQYF.

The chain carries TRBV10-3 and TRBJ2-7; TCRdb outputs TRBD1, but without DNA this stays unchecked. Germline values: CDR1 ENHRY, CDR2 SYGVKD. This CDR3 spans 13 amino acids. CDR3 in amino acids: CAIRGTETYEQYF.